What follows describes a single TCR beta chain. TCRdb keeps only in-frame clones here, not all; method: immunoSEQ multiplex PCR. The repertoire holds 150,000 to 200,000 clones, with 90% to 95% as singletons. This sample was taken from a study of T cell responses to AZD1222 COVID-19 vaccine. V was cut by 0 bases and J by 7 bases, with 10 bases left in between. This CDR3 is built from 14 residues. Looked up from germline, CDR1 is MNHEY and CDR2 is SMNVEV (reference sequence). The chain links TRBV27 to TRBJ1-5, with D possibly matching TRBD1 (5 bases). Source: peripheral blood, taken on day 0 of AZD1222 vaccination. This clonotype was sampled from an adult in good health. This CDR3 reads CASSLSWGYQPQHF. As DNA, the CDR3 is TGTGCCAGCAGTTTATCGTGGGGGTACCAGCCCCAGCATTTT.